This T cell receptor beta chain was captured in a study of T cells in Graves' hyperthyroidism and ophthalmopathy. Overall study results and limits: Researchers found most expanded thyroid clonotypes above 0.001 in blood as well.

Amplification of TCR beta CDR3 regions was performed using RNA transcripts as template. First-round RT-PCR with HTBI primers amplified the TCR CDR3 region. Using its own MiXCR run on the multiplex PCR reads, TCRdb lists one record per CDR3 protein. The table shows around 300,000 distinct CDR3 sequences, with over 11% occurring only once. It was 8 to 10 ml of fresh peripheral blood that supplied the PBMCs. The CDR3 loop spans 13 amino acids. Germline V gene sequence: CDR1 SGHAT, CDR2 FQNNGV. The V end was cut by 3 bases, the J end by 9 bases, with 12 bases between. In regard to this clonotype: The antigen is undetermined.

The receptor comes from a woman aged 25 to 39 with Graves' hyperthyroidism. This chain joins TRBV11-2 and TRBJ2-1; either TRBD1 or TRBD2 may fit D (5 bases each). Material: blood. CDR3 nucleotide sequence: TGTGCCAGCAGCTTTAGCGTTGGGGGTGAGCAGTTCTTC. This encodes CASSFSVGGEQFF.